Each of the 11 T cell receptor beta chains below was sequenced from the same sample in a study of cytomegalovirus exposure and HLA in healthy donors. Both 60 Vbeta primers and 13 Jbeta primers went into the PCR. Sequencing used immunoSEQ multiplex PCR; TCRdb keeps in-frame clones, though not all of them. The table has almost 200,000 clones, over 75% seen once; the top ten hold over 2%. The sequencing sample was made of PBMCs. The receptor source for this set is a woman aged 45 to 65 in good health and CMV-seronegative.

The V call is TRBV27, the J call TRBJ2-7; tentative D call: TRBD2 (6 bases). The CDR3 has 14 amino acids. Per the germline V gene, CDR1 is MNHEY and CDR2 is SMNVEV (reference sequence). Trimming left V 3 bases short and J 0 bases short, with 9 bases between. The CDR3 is CASSLAGSSYEQYF. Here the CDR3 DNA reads TGTGCCAGCAGTTTGGCGGGGAGCTCCTACGAGCAGTACTTC.

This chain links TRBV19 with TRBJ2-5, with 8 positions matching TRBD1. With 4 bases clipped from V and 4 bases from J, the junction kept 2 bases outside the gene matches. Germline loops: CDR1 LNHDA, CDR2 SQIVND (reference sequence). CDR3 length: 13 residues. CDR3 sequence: CASSKDRGETQYF. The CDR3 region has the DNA TGTGCCAGTAGTAAAGACAGGGGAGAGACCCAGTACTTC.

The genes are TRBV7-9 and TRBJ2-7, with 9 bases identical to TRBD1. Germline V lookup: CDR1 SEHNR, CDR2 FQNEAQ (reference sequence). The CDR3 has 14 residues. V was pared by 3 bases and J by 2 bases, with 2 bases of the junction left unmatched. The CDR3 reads CASSLGTGTYEQYF. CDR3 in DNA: TGTGCCAGCAGCTTGGGGACAGGGACCTACGAGCAGTACTTC.

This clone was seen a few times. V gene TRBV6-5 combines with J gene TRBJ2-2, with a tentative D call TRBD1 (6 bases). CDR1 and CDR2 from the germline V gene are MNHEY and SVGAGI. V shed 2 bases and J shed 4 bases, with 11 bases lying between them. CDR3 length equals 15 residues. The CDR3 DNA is TGTGCCAGCAGTTACCTCGTCAGGGGCACCGGGGAGCTGTTTTTT. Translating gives CASSYLVRGTGELFF.

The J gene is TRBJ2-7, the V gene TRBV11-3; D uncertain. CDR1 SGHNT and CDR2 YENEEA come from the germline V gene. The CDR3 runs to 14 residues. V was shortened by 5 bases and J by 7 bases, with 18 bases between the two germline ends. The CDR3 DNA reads TGTGCCAGCAGCCCTCGGAGTCCGAGTGGTGAGCAGTACTTC. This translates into CASSPRSPSGEQYF.

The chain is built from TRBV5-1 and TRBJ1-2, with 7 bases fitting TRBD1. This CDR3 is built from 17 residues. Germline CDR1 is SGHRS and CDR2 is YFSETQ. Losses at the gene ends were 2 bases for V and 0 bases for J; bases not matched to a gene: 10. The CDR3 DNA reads TGCGCCAGCAGCTTCGGGTGGCACAGGGGAACTAACTATGGCTACACCTTC. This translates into CASSFGWHRGTNYGYTF.

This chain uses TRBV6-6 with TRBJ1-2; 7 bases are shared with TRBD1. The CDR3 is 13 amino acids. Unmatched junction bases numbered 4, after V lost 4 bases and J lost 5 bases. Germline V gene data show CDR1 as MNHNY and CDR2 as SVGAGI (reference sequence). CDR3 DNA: TGTGCCAGCAGTTTTGGGACAGTATATGGCTACACCTTC. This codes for CASSFGTVYGYTF.

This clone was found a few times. As DNA, the CDR3 is TGTGCCAGCAGCGTTGGGACAGCAAATGAAAAACTGTTTTTT. Encoded protein: CASSVGTANEKLFF. The chain recombines TRBV9 with TRBJ1-4, with 7 bases matching TRBD1. Germline V gene data show CDR1 as SGDLS and CDR2 as YYNGEE. V lost 2 bases to trimming and J lost 5 bases; unmatched junction nucleotides: 3. This CDR3 spans 14 amino acids.

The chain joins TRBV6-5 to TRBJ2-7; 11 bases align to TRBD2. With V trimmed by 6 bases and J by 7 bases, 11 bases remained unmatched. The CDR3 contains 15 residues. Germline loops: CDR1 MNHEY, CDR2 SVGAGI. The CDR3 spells CASRDLTSGSTEQYF. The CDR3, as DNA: TGTGCCAGCAGAGACCTCACTAGCGGGAGTACTGAGCAGTACTTC.

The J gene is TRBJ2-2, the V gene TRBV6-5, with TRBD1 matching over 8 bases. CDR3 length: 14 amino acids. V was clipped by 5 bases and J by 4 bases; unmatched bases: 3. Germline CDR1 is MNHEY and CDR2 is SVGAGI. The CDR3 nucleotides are TGTGCCAGCAGTCGCAGGGGGCGCACCGGGGAGCTGTTTTTT. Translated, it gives CASSRRGRTGELFF.

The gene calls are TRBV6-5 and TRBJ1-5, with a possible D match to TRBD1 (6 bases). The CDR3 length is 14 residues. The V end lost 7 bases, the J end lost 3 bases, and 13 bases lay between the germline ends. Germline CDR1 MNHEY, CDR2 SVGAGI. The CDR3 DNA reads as TGTGCCAGCATTTGGCACAGGGCCAATCAGCCCCAGCATTTT. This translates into CASIWHRANQPQHF.